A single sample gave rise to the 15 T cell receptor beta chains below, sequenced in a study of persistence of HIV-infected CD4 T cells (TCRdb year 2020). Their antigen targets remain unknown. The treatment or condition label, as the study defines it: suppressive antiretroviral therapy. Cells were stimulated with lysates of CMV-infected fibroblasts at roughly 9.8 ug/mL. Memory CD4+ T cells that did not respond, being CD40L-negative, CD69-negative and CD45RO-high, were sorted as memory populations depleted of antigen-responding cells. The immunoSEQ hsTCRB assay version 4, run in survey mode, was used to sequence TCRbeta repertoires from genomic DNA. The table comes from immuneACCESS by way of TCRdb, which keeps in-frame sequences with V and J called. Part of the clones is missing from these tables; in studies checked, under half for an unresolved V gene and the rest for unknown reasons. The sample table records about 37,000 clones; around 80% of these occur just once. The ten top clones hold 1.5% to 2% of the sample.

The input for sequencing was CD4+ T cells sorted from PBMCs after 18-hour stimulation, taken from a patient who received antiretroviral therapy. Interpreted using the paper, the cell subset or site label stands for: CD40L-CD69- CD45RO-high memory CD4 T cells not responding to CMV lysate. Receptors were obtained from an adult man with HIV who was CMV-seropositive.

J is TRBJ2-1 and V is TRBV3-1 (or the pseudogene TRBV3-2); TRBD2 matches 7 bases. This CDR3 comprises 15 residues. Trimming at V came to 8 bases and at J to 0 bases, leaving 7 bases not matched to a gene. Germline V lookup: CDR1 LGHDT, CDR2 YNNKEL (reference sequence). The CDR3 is CASSQAGSSYNEQFF. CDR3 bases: TGTGCCAGCTCGCAAGCGGGGAGCTCCTACAATGAGCAGTTCTTC.

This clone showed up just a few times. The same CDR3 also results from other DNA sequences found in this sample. The CDR3 sequence: CASSYSGEKLFF. DNA of the CDR3: TGTGCCAGCAGTTACTCGGGAGAAAAACTGTTTTTT. V and J are TRBV6-5 and TRBJ1-4; D unresolved. The CDR3 has 12 residues. The germline V gene encodes CDR1 MNHEY and CDR2 SVGAGI. Trimming took off 0 bases at V and 8 bases at J, with 4 bases between the two ends.

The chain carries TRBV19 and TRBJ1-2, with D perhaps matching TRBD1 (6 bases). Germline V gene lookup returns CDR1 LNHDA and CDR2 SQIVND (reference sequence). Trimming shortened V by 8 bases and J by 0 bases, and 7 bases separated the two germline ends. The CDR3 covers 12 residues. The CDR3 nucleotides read TGTGCCAGTGGACAGACTAACTATGGCTACACCTTC. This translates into CASGQTNYGYTF.

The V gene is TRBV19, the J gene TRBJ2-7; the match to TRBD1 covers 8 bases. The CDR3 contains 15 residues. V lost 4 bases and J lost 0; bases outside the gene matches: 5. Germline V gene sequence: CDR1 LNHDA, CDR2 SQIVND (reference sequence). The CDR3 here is CASSTRQGSSYEQYF. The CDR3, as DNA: TGTGCCAGTAGTACAAGACAGGGGAGCTCCTACGAGCAGTACTTC. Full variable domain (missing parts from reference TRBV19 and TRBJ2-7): DGGITQSPKYLFRKEGQNVTLSCEQNLNHDAMYWYRQDPGQGLRLIYYSQIVNDFQKGDIAEGYSVSREKKESFPLTVTSAQKNPTAFYLCASSTRQGSSYEQYFGPGTRLTVT.

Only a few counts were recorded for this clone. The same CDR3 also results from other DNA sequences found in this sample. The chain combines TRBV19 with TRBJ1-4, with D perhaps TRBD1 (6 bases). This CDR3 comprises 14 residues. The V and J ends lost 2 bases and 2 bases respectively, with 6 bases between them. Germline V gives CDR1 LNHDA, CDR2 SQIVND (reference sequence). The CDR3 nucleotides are TGTGCCAGTAGTATACAGGGGACTAATGAAAAACTGTTTTTT. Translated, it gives CASSIQGTNEKLFF.

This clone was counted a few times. For the CDR3, the DNA is TGTGCCAGCACTCTGGACAGCGGGTACACCGGGGAGCTGTTTTTT. Residues: CASTLDSGYTGELFF. The chain is built from TRBV6-5 and TRBJ2-2; tentatively, D is TRBD1 or TRBD2 (6 bases each). This CDR3 contains 15 residues. Germline CDR1 reads MNHEY; CDR2 reads SVGAGI. Trimming took off 7 bases at V and 3 bases at J, with 15 bases between the two ends.

CDR3 in DNA: TGCAGCGTCGAAAGAGTTAGCGGGGGGGGCCCAGATACGCAGTATTTT. It is translated as CSVERVSGGGPDTQYF. The rearrangement joins TRBV29-1 to TRBJ2-3; the match to TRBD2 covers 11 bases. The CDR3 consists of 16 residues. Germline V gene lookup returns CDR1 SQVTM and CDR2 ANQGSEA. Unmatched junction bases numbered 12, after V lost 6 bases and J lost 4 bases.

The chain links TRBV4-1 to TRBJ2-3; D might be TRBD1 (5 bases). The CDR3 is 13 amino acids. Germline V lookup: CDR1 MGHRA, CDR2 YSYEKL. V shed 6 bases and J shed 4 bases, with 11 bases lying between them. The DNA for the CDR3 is TGCGCCAGCAGTCAGGGTCGCGCAGATACGCAGTATTTT. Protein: CASSQGRADTQYF.

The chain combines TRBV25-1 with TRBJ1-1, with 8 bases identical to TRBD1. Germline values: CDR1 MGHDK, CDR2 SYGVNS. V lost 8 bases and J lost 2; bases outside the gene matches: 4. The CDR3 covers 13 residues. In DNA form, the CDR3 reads TGTGCCAGCCTCGACAGGGGAAACACTGAAGCTTTCTTT. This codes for CASLDRGNTEAFF.

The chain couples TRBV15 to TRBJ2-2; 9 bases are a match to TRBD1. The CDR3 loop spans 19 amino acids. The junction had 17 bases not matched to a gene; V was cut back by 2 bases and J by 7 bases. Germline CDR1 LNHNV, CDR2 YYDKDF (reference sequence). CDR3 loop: CATSRSPGQGWSGIGELFF. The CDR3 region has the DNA TGTGCCACCAGCAGATCCCCGGGACAGGGATGGTCAGGGATCGGGGAGCTGTTTTTT.

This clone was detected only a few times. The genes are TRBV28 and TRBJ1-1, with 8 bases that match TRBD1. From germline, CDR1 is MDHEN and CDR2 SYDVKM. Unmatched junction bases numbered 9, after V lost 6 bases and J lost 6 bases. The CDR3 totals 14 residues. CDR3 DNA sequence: TGTGCCAGCAGACGAGTCGGACAGGGTTCTGAAGCTTTCTTT. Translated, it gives CASRRVGQGSEAFF.

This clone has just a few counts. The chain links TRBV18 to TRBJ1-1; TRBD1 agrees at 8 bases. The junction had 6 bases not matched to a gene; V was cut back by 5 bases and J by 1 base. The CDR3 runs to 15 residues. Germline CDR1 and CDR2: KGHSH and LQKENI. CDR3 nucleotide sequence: TGTGCCAGCTCAGGGGGACAGGCCAAGAACACTGAAGCTTTCTTT. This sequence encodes CASSGGQAKNTEAFF.

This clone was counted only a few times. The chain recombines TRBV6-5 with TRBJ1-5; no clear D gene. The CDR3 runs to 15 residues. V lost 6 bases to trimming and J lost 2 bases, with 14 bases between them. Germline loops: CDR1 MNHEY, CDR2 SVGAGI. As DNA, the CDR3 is TGTGCCAGCAGCCAGACGGGTAGTGGCAATCAGCCCCAGCATTTT. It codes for CASSQTGSGNQPQHF.

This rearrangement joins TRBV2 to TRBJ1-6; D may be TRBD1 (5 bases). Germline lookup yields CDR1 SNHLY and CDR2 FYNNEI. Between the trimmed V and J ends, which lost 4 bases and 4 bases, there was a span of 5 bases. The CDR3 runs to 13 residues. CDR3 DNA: TGTGCCAGCAGTGGACAGTATAATTCACCCCTCCACTTT. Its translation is CASSGQYNSPLHF.

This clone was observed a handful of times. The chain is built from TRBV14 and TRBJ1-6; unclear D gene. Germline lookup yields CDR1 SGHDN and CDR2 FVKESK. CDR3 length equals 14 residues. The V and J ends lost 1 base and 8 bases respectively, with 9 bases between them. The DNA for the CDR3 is TGTGCCAGCAGCCAAGGGAGGGAATATTCACCCCTCCACTTT. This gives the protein CASSQGREYSPLHF.